This TCR beta chain is drawn from a study of T cell repertoires in cytomegalovirus infection. About the research overall: Evidence of both CMV infection and a matching HLA type came from public TCR beta signatures.

The CDR3 is 15 residues long. CDR1 is SGHTA and CDR2 is FQGNSA in the germline V gene. The ends were cut back, 5 bases at V and 1 base at J, with 15 bases in the middle. From the reads, TCRdb called clonotypes with MiXCR, one entry per CDR3 protein. The sample contains around 630,000 distinct CDR3 sequences, 20% to 25% of which appear only once. Study-level points and caveats: Carriers of CMV and the relevant HLA type were discriminated by public TCR beta frequency. Clonotypes of TCR beta that were HLA-C-restricted and CMV-specific dominated the ex vivo response.

This clonotype has a count of ten or more. Antigen specificity is unknown. Sequencing used CD8+ T cells from PBMCs. The receptor comes from a human donor in good health (CMV status not recorded). Some clones in this sample may be carry-over from other donors' samples. V gene TRBV7-2 combines with J gene TRBJ2-7; perhaps D is TRBD1 or TRBD2 (5 bases each). CDR3 coding DNA: TGTGCCAGCAGCCGGGGCGCCCCACGTTCCTACGAGCAGTACGTC. Its protein product is CASSRGAPRSYEQYV.